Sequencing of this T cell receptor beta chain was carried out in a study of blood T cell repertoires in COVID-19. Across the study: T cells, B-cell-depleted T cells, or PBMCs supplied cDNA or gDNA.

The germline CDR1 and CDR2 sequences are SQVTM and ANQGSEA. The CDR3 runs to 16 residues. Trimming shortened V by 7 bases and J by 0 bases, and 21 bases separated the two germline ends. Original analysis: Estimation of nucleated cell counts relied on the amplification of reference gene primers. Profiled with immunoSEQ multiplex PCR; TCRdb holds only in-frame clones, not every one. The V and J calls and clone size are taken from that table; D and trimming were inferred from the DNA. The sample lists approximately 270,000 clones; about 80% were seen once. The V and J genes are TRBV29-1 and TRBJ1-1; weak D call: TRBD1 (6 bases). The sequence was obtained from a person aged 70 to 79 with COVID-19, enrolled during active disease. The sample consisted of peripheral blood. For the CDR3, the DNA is TGCAGCGCCAGGGGCGGTGTCGTGGGGATGAACACTGAAGCTTTCTTT. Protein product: CSARGGVVGMNTEAFF.